Below, one TCR beta chain is given with its context. The clone's antigen remains unknown. No much larger clone exists at a distance of one base, and base qualities are not known. Other DNA sequences in the same sample also yield this CDR3. CD8 naive samples consisted of CD45RO-negative cells that were positively selected for CCR7, yielding a CD45RA+CCR7+ population without TemRA cells. Donors were healthy HIV-negative adults with no recently reported acute infections or vaccinations. All donors were Caucasian adults living in Nashville, Tennessee, USA. Blood was obtained by leukapheresis, after which PBMCs were separated by Ficoll-Histopaque density gradient centrifugation and cryopreserved in liquid nitrogen vapor phase. Analytical flow cytometry was used to check the purity and quantity of each magnetically sorted T cell population. Each sorted fraction had its genomic DNA isolated and then quantified by UV absorbance on a Nanodrop 2000c.

The data were taken from a study of shared clonotypes between healthy human individuals (dated by TCRdb to 2018 to 2020). About the investigation overall: The cohort comprised a couple of women and a few men aged 18 to 49 years. For each donor, three plates each were used for CD4 naive and CD4 memory, two plates were used for CD8 naive, and one plate was used for CD8 memory. To estimate repertoire size and how much clonotype sharing occurs between individuals, the study deeply sequenced the blood TCR repertoires of a handful of healthy adults. To increase sequencing depth and limit assay-specific biases, TCR repertoire library preparation and sequencing were carried out by different laboratories using diverse techniques. Leukapheresis yielded between about 0.85 and 9 billion PBMCs per donor. What the work shows at the level of the full study, not this receptor alone: Naive subsets generally had larger estimated clonotype richness than memory subsets did. Compared with non-shared clonotypes, clonotypes shared by all four sorted-subset donors had higher generation probabilities. Pairwise subsampling indicated that sequencing depth was expected to affect the degree of clonotype sharing among donors. Across a few donors, roughly 5.4% of naive CD4, around 3.5% of naive CD8, 2.3% of memory CD4, and about 0.44% of memory CD8 clonotypes were shared. Sampling was restricted to blood, and TCR repertoires in tissue are likely to differ from TCR repertoires in blood. Incomplete sequencing was indicated by rarefaction of sorted-subset datasets, despite the large sequencing depth. Because the study included only a small number of donors, the genetic and exposure-history diversity represented was limited.

TCR CDR3 regions were amplified from genomic DNA by multiplex PCR using the deep immunoSEQ assay. Extracted genomic DNA from each cell subset was distributed evenly across all wells of several immunoSEQ 96-well plates, and each plate was treated as a replicate. Each replicate PCR for sorted subsets received around 0.2 ug genomic DNA, equal to around 32,000 T cell genomes. The purified libraries were quantified using a Qubit 3.0 fluorometer, sized with a Bioanalyzer 2100, and then quantified again using the KAPA Library Quantification kit. Each immunoSEQ 96-well plate was sequenced on its own single-read 150-cycle Illumina NextSeq 550 flow cell. In the original analysis: Because only junctional sequences without quality scores were contained in the immunoSEQ output, filtering matching that applied to full-length reads could not be performed. To assign V/J genes and CDR3, sequences were annotated using PyIR, a Python wrapper for IgBLAST v1.9, with IMGT germline references. Reads were removed for weak V/J assignments (E-value above 1e-6), missing CDR3, stop codons, out-of-frame junctions, or ambiguous translated residues. V3J clonotypes were defined as sequences sharing an identical inferred V gene, J gene, and CDR3 amino acid sequence. To compute the percentage overlap between repertoires, the number of shared unique clonotypes was divided by the size of the smaller repertoire. Three approaches were used to assess repertoire richness: RTK rarefaction, the Chao1 estimator, and Recon v2.1 estimates of unobserved clonotypes. Generation probabilities for all TCRbeta clonotypes obtained by the gDNA method from a few donors were computed using OLGA. What TCRdb holds here is the immuneACCESS table cut down to in-frame rearrangements. Part of the clones is not present; checked against another copy, under half of the missing clones reflect an unresolved V gene, and the others are unexplained. V and J calls and clone size are given by that table; D and trimming were obtained from the DNA. The sample table holds roughly 2,000,000 clones, of which just under 95% were seen once. Together, the top ten hold approximately 1.7% of the sample.

The origin of this receptor is a man aged 18 to 29 in good health. Some clones in this sample may be carry-over from other donors' samples. The sequenced sample was naive CD8+ T cells from PBMCs. The intended sense of this specimen's cell subset or site label: CD45RA+CCR7+.

The CDR3 region reads CASSLGRWEQYF. The DNA sequence follows: TGTGCCAGCAGCTTGGGCAGATGGGAGCAGTACTTC. The rearrangement combines TRBV7-9 with TRBJ2-7, with no D gene named confidently. Per the germline V gene (reference sequence), SEHNR is the CDR1 and FQNEAQ is the CDR2. From the cysteine through the phenylalanine, the CDR3 covers 12 amino acids. The retained sequence is limited to the CDR3, 36 bases, with the frame set at the first base. V sheds 3 bases and J sheds 7 bases, leaving 10 bases between their ends.